The clone carrying this TCR beta chain is a singleton in its sample. Its matching antigen is unknown. PCR primers comprised 60 Vbeta and 13 Jbeta primers. Using immunoSEQ multiplex PCR, the repertoire was profiled, and TCRdb retains in-frame clones only, with some absent. The profile shows 150,000 to 200,000 clones, 70% to 90% of them singletons. This CDR3 region has 16 residues. Germline values: CDR1 LNHDA, CDR2 SQIVND (reference sequence). Deletions cut 7 bases from V and 0 bases from J, with 18 bases between. The data were taken from a study of cytomegalovirus exposure and HLA in healthy donors. Background on the study: One earlier analysis, a look at approximately 190 million T cells, found roughly 120 million unique TCR beta sequences.

Findings and limits, study-wide: In a later analysis, HLA-associated beta chains showed higher expansion and lower generation probabilities than comparable chains. The study dropped some indistinguishable V segments, TRBV6-2 and TRBV6-3 among them.

The sequence was obtained from a woman younger than 30 in good health and CMV-seropositive. Sample: PBMCs. J is TRBJ1-2 and V is TRBV19; D unresolved. The CDR3 sequence: CASTPLGVRTNYGYTF. The CDR3 DNA sequence: TGTGCCAGTACCCCCCTCGGGGTCAGGACTAACTATGGCTACACCTTC.